This passage covers 30 T cell receptor beta chains from one sample sequenced in a study of blood T cell repertoires in COVID-19. Profiling relied on immunoSEQ multiplex PCR, and the TCRdb table lists in-frame clones only, not all of them. The table lists approximately 170,000 clones, more than 65% of them singletons. The sample consisted of peripheral blood. The receptors were sampled from a human donor with acute or convalescent COVID-19. The donor label of this sample is uncertain.

The V gene is TRBV6-6, the J gene TRBJ1-6; 7 positions match TRBD1. CDR1 and CDR2 from the germline V gene are MNHNY and SVGAGI (reference sequence). This CDR3 contains 13 residues. With 6 bases clipped from V and 11 bases from J, the junction kept 7 bases outside the gene matches. CDR3: CASSPGQTAPLHF. The CDR3 DNA reads as TGTGCCAGCAGCCCGGGACAGACGGCACCCCTCCACTTT.

The rearrangement joins TRBV9 to TRBJ2-1; 7 bases are shared with TRBD2. Germline V CDR1 and CDR2: SGDLS, YYNGEE. Germline trimming cut 0 bases from V and 12 bases from J; bases unmatched to any gene: 12. This CDR3 is 15 amino acids long. The CDR3 loop reads CASSVVLMGRDGQFF. The CDR3 nucleotides read TGTGCCAGCAGCGTAGTATTAATGGGGAGGGACGGGCAGTTCTTC.

This rearrangement joins TRBV5-5 to TRBJ2-3, with 9 bases aligning to TRBD1. There are 17 residues in the CDR3. The germline V gene has CDR1 SGHKS and CDR2 YYEKEE (reference sequence). Trimming at V came to 3 bases and at J to 4 bases, leaving 12 bases not matched to a gene. This chain's CDR3 is CASSSTPGTGKPDTQYF. CDR3 nucleotides: TGTGCCAGCAGCTCAACTCCCGGGACAGGGAAGCCAGATACGCAGTATTTT.

The CDR3 sequence: CASSSGLAGANEQYF. CDR3 DNA sequence: TGTGCCAGCAGCTCCGGACTAGCGGGAGCCAACGAGCAGTACTTC. The chain is built from TRBV7-2 and TRBJ2-7, with 13 bases that match TRBD2. Losses at the gene ends were 4 bases for V and 5 bases for J; bases not matched to a gene: 5. CDR3 length equals 15 residues. From germline, CDR1 is SGHTA and CDR2 FQGNSA.

This chain uses TRBV28 with TRBJ2-5, with D possibly TRBD1 on 7 matching bases. This CDR3 spans 15 amino acids. V was shortened by 8 bases and J by 5 bases, with 21 bases between the two germline ends. Germline V gene data show CDR1 as MDHEN and CDR2 as SYDVKM. CDR3 bases: TGTGCCAGCTACCATACCTCAGGGGGGACGGAGACCCAGTACTTC. Protein product: CASYHTSGGTETQYF.

The chain has TRBV9 and TRBJ2-1; TRBD2 aligns across 7 bases. CDR3 length: 16 residues. V dropped 4 bases and J dropped 0; count of bases not matched to a gene: 7. CDR1 is SGDLS, CDR2 YYNGEE, per germline. The CDR3 sequence is CASSPRPSGSYNEQFF. The DNA of the CDR3 is TGTGCCAGCAGCCCCCGCCCTAGCGGCTCCTACAATGAGCAGTTCTTC. Filled out from reference TRBV9 and TRBJ2-1, the complete variable domain reads DSGVTQTPKHLITATGQRVTLRCSPRSGDLSVYWYQQSLDQGLQFLIQYYNGEERAKGNILERFSAQQFPDLHSELNLSSLELGDSALYFCASSPRPSGSYNEQFFGPGTRLTVL.

The rearrangement joins TRBV6-5 to TRBJ2-5; possibly TRBD1 for D (6 bases). Germline CDR1 is MNHEY and CDR2 is SVGAGI. The CDR3 has 15 amino acids. Deletions cut 4 bases from V and 5 bases from J, with 17 bases between. The CDR3 region is CASSLLQGMGETQYF. For the CDR3, the DNA is TGTGCCAGCAGTTTACTTCAGGGGATGGGGGAGACCCAGTACTTC.

CDR3: CASSPRTSGIGEQYF. As DNA, the CDR3 is TGTGCCAGCAGCCCGCGGACTAGCGGGATTGGGGAGCAGTACTTC. V is TRBV11-1 and J is TRBJ2-7; 12 bases match TRBD2. Germline trimming cut 5 bases from V and 7 bases from J; bases unmatched to any gene: 9. The germline V gene encodes CDR1 SGHAT and CDR2 FQDESV (reference sequence). The CDR3 spans 15 residues.

This chain connects TRBV28 to TRBJ2-7; TRBD1 agrees at 9 bases. Germline CDR1 MDHEN, CDR2 SYDVKM. V was clipped by 6 bases and J by 6 bases; unmatched bases: 9. This CDR3 spans 14 amino acids. The CDR3 spells CASRPGTGIREQYF. CDR3 sequence (DNA): TGTGCCAGCAGGCCCGGGACAGGGATTCGCGAGCAGTACTTC.

The rearrangement uses TRBV27 and TRBJ2-7, with D possibly TRBD1 on 5 matching bases. The CDR3 covers 12 residues. V lost 2 bases and J lost 6, with 8 bases in between. CDR1 and CDR2 from the germline V gene are MNHEY and SMNVEV (reference sequence). For the CDR3, the DNA is TGTGCCAGCAGTTTAGGGGCCCTCGAGCAGTACTTC. This codes for CASSLGALEQYF.

The V and J genes are TRBV6-1 and TRBJ2-7; weak D call: TRBD1 (6 bases). The CDR3 spans 15 residues. Trimming left V 0 bases short and J 3 bases short, with 12 bases between. Germline loops: CDR1 MNHNS, CDR2 SASEGT. CDR3 residues: CASSEAGQPFYEQYF. The CDR3 coding sequence is TGTGCCAGCAGTGAAGCTGGACAGCCATTCTACGAGCAGTACTTC.

This chain uses TRBV19 with TRBJ1-1; D is uncertain. There are 13 residues in the CDR3. Germline CDR1 is LNHDA and CDR2 is SQIVND (reference sequence). Trimming left V 3 bases short and J 1 base short, with 6 bases between. CDR3 sequence reads: CASSIKRNTEAFF. The DNA for the CDR3 is TGTGCCAGTAGTATCAAGAGGAACACTGAAGCTTTCTTT.

The chain is built from TRBV30 and TRBJ2-1; 8 nucleotides line up with TRBD2. J lost 3 bases, V lost 1 base, and 5 bases had no gene match. Germline-derived CDR1 and CDR2 are GTSNPN and SVGIG (reference sequence). The CDR3 sequence is 15 residues long. As DNA, the CDR3 is TGTGCCTGGAGTGGTAAGGCGGGAGGCTACAATGAGCAGTTCTTC. Its protein product is CAWSGKAGGYNEQFF. The full variable domain, its missing parts supplied by reference TRBV30 and TRBJ2-1, is SQTIHQWPATLVQPVGSPLSLECTVEGTSNPNLYWYRQAAGRGLQLLFYSVGIGQISSEVPQNLSASRPQDRQFILSSKKLLLSDSGFYLCAWSGKAGGYNEQFFGPGTRLTVL.

A single count supports this clone. The chain combines TRBV29-1 with TRBJ1-1; the D gene is possibly TRBD1 (6 bases). CDR1 SQVTM and CDR2 ANQGSEA come from the germline V gene. Trimming shortened V by 6 bases and J by 4 bases, and 15 bases separated the two germline ends. The CDR3 spans 13 residues. The CDR3 DNA reads TGCAGCGTGGGGGCTGGGGCGGGCACTGAAGCTTTCTTT. Translated, it gives CSVGAGAGTEAFF.

The J gene is TRBJ2-2, the V gene TRBV19, with D perhaps TRBD1 (7 bases). Germline V gene lookup returns CDR1 LNHDA and CDR2 SQIVND (reference sequence). The CDR3 has 14 amino acids. The V and J ends lost 6 bases and 5 bases respectively, with 13 bases between them. The CDR3 region is CASRLQGRTGELFF. The CDR3 bases are TGTGCCAGTAGACTACAGGGGAGGACCGGGGAGCTGTTTTTT.

The rearrangement uses TRBV21-1 and TRBJ2-3; no check of the table's D call, TRBD2, against the DNA was made. TRBV21-1 is flagged as a pseudogene. CDR3 length: 16 amino acids. In DNA form, the CDR3 reads TGTGCCAGCAGCCCCCGGGTAGCGACTAGCACAGATACGCAGTATTTT. As protein: CASSPRVATSTDTQYF.

CDR3 nucleotide sequence: TGTGCCAGCAGTTCCGGGACAGGGTCCCCAAAACACTATGGCTACACCTTC. Translated: CASSSGTGSPKHYGYTF. V usage is TRBV27 and J usage is TRBJ1-2, with 9 bases fitting TRBD1. This CDR3 contains 17 residues. The J segment lost 3 bases and the V segment lost 4 bases, leaving 12 bases of the junction unmatched. From germline, CDR1 is MNHEY and CDR2 SMNVEV (reference sequence).

This clone was seen a single time. This chain links TRBV6-5 with TRBJ2-1, with 13 nucleotides matching TRBD2. Germline loops: CDR1 MNHEY, CDR2 SVGAGI. V lost 2 bases and J lost 8; bases outside the gene matches: 6. The CDR3 runs 16 residues. CDR3 sequence reads: CASSYRTSGGAHEQFF. The CDR3 DNA sequence: TGTGCCAGCAGTTACCGAACTAGCGGGGGGGCCCATGAGCAGTTCTTC.

The chain is built from TRBV9 and TRBJ2-1; tentatively, D is TRBD2 (6 bases). The germline V gene has CDR1 SGDLS and CDR2 YYNGEE. The CDR3 is made up of 13 amino acids. Trimming removed 0 bases at V and 10 bases at J, with 11 bases between. The CDR3 bases are TGTGCCAGCAGCGTAGAGGTTGCGGGGGAGCAGTTCTTC. This gives the protein CASSVEVAGEQFF.

This sequence joins TRBV7-9 and TRBJ1-5, with a tentative D call TRBD1 (5 bases). The CDR3 covers 14 residues. Germline assignment: CDR1 SEHNR and CDR2 FQNEAQ (reference sequence). Trimming removed 5 bases at V and 5 bases at J, with 13 bases between. CDR3 sequence reads: CASSLGQNDQPQHF. CDR3 DNA sequence: TGTGCCAGCAGCCTGGGGCAGAACGATCAGCCCCAGCATTTT.

CDR3 coding DNA: TGCGCCAGCAGCTTTTTCGGACAGCAAGAGACCCAGTACTTC. Its translation: CASSFFGQQETQYF. The chain carries TRBV5-1 and TRBJ2-5; TRBD1 might be the D (6 bases). Germline CDR1 SGHRS, CDR2 YFSETQ. This CDR3 has 14 amino acids. Deletions cut 2 bases from V and 2 bases from J, with 10 bases between.

This clone showed up just once. The rearrangement joins TRBV28 to TRBJ1-6; TRBD1 aligns across 9 bases. Germline-derived CDR1 and CDR2 are MDHEN and SYDVKM. The trim removed 2 bases at V and 1 base at J, leaving 3 bases unmatched. The CDR3 contains 17 residues. The CDR3 DNA follows: TGTGCCAGCAGTTTACCGACAGGGGGTTCCTATAATTCACCCCTCCACTTT. Translating gives CASSLPTGGSYNSPLHF. The whole variable domain, filled in from reference TRBV28 and TRBJ1-6, reads DVKVTQSSRYLVKRTGEKVFLECVQDMDHENMFWYRQDPGLGLRLIYFSYDVKMKEKGDIPEGYSVSREKKERFSLILESASTNQTSMYLCASSLPTGGSYNSPLHFGNGTRLTVT.

The chain recombines TRBV6-5 with TRBJ2-7; TRBD1 agrees at 9 bases. The trim removed 7 bases at V and 2 bases at J, leaving 3 bases unmatched. This CDR3 region has 13 residues. The V gene's germline CDR1 is MNHEY and CDR2 SVGAGI. The CDR3 DNA reads as TGTGCCAGCACTCGGACAGGGGCCTACGAGCAGTACTTC. Its protein product is CASTRTGAYEQYF.

The chain is built from TRBV19 and TRBJ1-6; 8 positions match TRBD1. The ends lost 5 bases at V and 9 bases at J; junction bases unmatched: 6. Germline CDR1 is LNHDA and CDR2 is SQIVND (reference sequence). The CDR3 has 14 residues. CDR3 residues: CASSPTGEGSPLHF. The CDR3 bases are TGTGCCAGTAGTCCGACAGGGGAGGGTTCACCCCTCCACTTT.

V and J are TRBV11-1 and TRBJ1-1; 7 bases agree with TRBD1. CDR1 is SGHAT, CDR2 FQDESV, per germline (reference sequence). Trimming cost V 5 bases and J 1 base; bases outside gene matches: 7. The CDR3 runs 15 residues. The CDR3 nucleotides are TGTGCCAGCAGCCCCTGGACAGGTGCGAACACTGAAGCTTTCTTT. Protein sequence: CASSPWTGANTEAFF. The full variable domain, in which reference TRBV11-1 and TRBJ1-1 provide the parts outside the CDR3, is EAEVAQSPRYKITEKSQAVAFWCDPISGHATLYWYRQILGQGPELLVQFQDESVVDDSQLPKDRFSAERLKGVDSTLKIQPAELGDSAMYLCASSPWTGANTEAFFGQGTRLTVV.

The chain employs TRBV7-9 and TRBJ2-4, with D possibly TRBD2 on 6 matching bases. Trimming removed 3 bases from V and 8 bases from J, with 11 bases in between. The CDR3 sequence is 13 residues long. Germline V gene lookup returns CDR1 SEHNR and CDR2 FQNEAQ (reference sequence). The CDR3 DNA sequence: TGTGCCAGCAGCTTTTCGGGGGATGACATTCAGTACTTC. Protein: CASSFSGDDIQYF.

About this clone itself: Mismatch with germline at one junction end may stem from a read error. V is TRBV11-3 and J is TRBJ2-3; 7 nucleotides align to TRBD1. This CDR3 spans 14 amino acids. Germline CDR1 SGHNT, CDR2 YENEEA. The CDR3 bases are TGTGCCAGCAGCATAGAAACAGGGGCAGATACGCAGTATTTT. Protein product: CASSIETGADTQYF.

The gene calls are TRBV13 and TRBJ2-1, with D perhaps matching TRBD2 (6 bases). Trimming cost V 0 bases and J 8 bases, with 11 bases left between them. The CDR3 length is 14 residues. CDR1 is PRHDT, CDR2 FYEKMQ, per germline (reference sequence). Here the CDR3 reads CASSLGGWGDEQFF. In DNA form, the CDR3 reads TGTGCCAGCAGCTTAGGTGGCTGGGGGGATGAGCAGTTCTTC.

The chain couples TRBV6-5 to TRBJ2-7; possibly TRBD1 for D (6 bases). This CDR3 has 15 amino acids. Germline V gives CDR1 MNHEY, CDR2 SVGAGI. V dropped 7 bases and J dropped 3 bases, with 19 bases sitting between them. The CDR3: CASTSRADSHYEQYF. As DNA, the CDR3 is TGTGCCAGCACCTCACGGGCGGACAGTCACTACGAGCAGTACTTC.

This clone was seen more than once but under ten times. CDR3 protein: CAWRWGRGSTGYTF. CDR3 nucleotides: TGTGCCTGGAGGTGGGGCAGGGGCTCTACCGGCTACACCTTC. The chain carries TRBV30 and TRBJ1-2, with D possibly matching TRBD1 (6 bases). Trimming pared 3 bases from V and 8 bases from J, leaving 19 bases between. The CDR3 covers 14 residues. Germline V gene sequence: CDR1 GTSNPN, CDR2 SVGIG (reference sequence).